The rows below give T cell receptor beta chains drawn from one sample of a study of neoadjuvant nivolumab and ipilimumab in lung cancer. Only in-frame clones appear in the TCRdb table, and some are missing; sequencing was by immunoSEQ multiplex PCR. The table shows about 9,700 clones, with about 74% occurring only once. The starting material was tumor tissue, obtained after neoadjuvant nivolumab, alone or with ipilimumab, at or shortly before surgery. All receptors come from an adult with non-small cell lung cancer. Some clones in this sample may be carry-over from other donors' samples. The CDR3 runs from the conserved cysteine through the conserved F or W. A D gene is named only where the DNA matches it firmly. The size of a clone is reported for some rows only, either as once, few or many, or as a class for expanded clones.

d_gene: TRBD2; abundance: -; j_gene: TRBJ2-5; v_gene: TRBV11-3; len: 14; CDR3nt: TGTGCCAGCAGCTTCGCAGCGGGGCAAGAGACCCAGTACTTC; CDR3aa: CASSFAAGQETQYF
d_gene: TRBD1; abundance: medium-sized; j_gene: TRBJ2-7; v_gene: TRBV9; len: 14; CDR3nt: TGTGCCAGCAGCGCCCGGACAGGCTCCTACGAGCAGTACTTC; CDR3aa: CASSARTGSYEQYF
d_gene: -; abundance: -; j_gene: TRBJ2-4; v_gene: TRBV5-1; len: 15; CDR3nt: TGCGCCAGCAGCTCGGCATCCGCCGGGGGAAACATTCAGTACTTC; CDR3aa: CASSSASAGGNIQYF
d_gene: -; abundance: -; j_gene: TRBJ1-1; v_gene: TRBV29-1; len: 13; CDR3nt: TGCAGCGTCGGCGGCGGGGTGAACACTGAAGCTTTCTTT; CDR3aa: CSVGGGVNTEAFF
d_gene: -; abundance: -; j_gene: TRBJ2-1; v_gene: TRBV7-9; len: 13; CDR3nt: TGTGCCAGCAGCTGGGACCAAGACAATGAGCAGTTCTTC; CDR3aa: CASSWDQDNEQFF
d_gene: TRBD1; abundance: -; j_gene: TRBJ2-7; v_gene: TRBV4-1; len: 16; CDR3nt: TGCGCCAGCAGCCAAGATCACAGGGGAAACTCCTACGAGCAGTACTTC; CDR3aa: CASSQDHRGNSYEQYF
d_gene: TRBD2; abundance: few; j_gene: TRBJ2-7; v_gene: TRBV6-5; len: 13; CDR3nt: TGTGCCACCTTAGCGGGAAGCTCCTACGAGCAGTACTTC; CDR3aa: CATLAGSSYEQYF
d_gene: -; abundance: -; j_gene: TRBJ2-7; v_gene: TRBV5-6; len: 14; CDR3nt: TGTGCCAGCAGCGTCAGGGATTCTCCCTACGAGCAGTACTTC; CDR3aa: CASSVRDSPYEQYF
d_gene: -; abundance: -; j_gene: TRBJ1-2; v_gene: TRBV13; len: 12; CDR3nt: TGTGCCAGCAGCTCCGCCGTCTATGGCTACACCTTC; CDR3aa: CASSSAVYGYTF
d_gene: -; abundance: few; j_gene: TRBJ1-5; v_gene: TRBV2; len: 15; CDR3nt: TGTGCCAGCCAAAGCCCCTGGGGGAGCAATCAGCCCCAGCATTTT; CDR3aa: CASQSPWGSNQPQHF
d_gene: TRBD1; abundance: -; j_gene: TRBJ2-7; v_gene: TRBV6-5; len: 14; CDR3nt: TGTGCCAGCAGGGGACAGGGGGGCTCCTACGAGCAGTACTTC; CDR3aa: CASRGQGGSYEQYF
d_gene: -; abundance: -; j_gene: TRBJ1-1; v_gene: TRBV4-3; len: 14; CDR3nt: TGCGCCAGCAGCCAAGACCAGGGCGGCACTGAAGCTTTCTTT; CDR3aa: CASSQDQGGTEAFF
d_gene: TRBD1; abundance: once; j_gene: TRBJ1-1; v_gene: TRBV18; len: 14; CDR3nt: TGTGCCAGCGCGACAGGGCTGGGGAACACTGAAGCTTTCTTT; CDR3aa: CASATGLGNTEAFF
d_gene: TRBD2; abundance: -; j_gene: TRBJ2-1; v_gene: TRBV5-5; len: 13; CDR3nt: TGTGCCAGCAGGGGACTAGCGGTCAATGAGCAGTTCTTC; CDR3aa: CASRGLAVNEQFF
d_gene: -; abundance: -; j_gene: TRBJ1-5; v_gene: TRBV12-5; len: 14; CDR3nt: TGTGCTAGTGGTCCGGACAGAAACAATCAGCCCCAGCATTTT; CDR3aa: CASGPDRNNQPQHF
d_gene: TRBD1; abundance: -; j_gene: TRBJ1-4; v_gene: TRBV5-4; len: 19; CDR3nt: TGTGCCAGCAGCTTGGGAGGTCCGGGACAGGGTTTAACTAATGAAAAACTGTTTTTT; CDR3aa: CASSLGGPGQGLTNEKLFF
d_gene: TRBD1; abundance: -; j_gene: TRBJ2-7; v_gene: TRBV10-3; len: 16; CDR3nt: TGTGCCATCAGTGAGTCCACAGGGGGCTTTTCCTACGAGCAGTACTTC; CDR3aa: CAISESTGGFSYEQYF
d_gene: -; abundance: once; j_gene: TRBJ1-2; v_gene: TRBV5-4; len: 14; CDR3nt: TGTGCCAGCCAAAGTCGAGACAGAAACTATGGCTACACCTTC; CDR3aa: CASQSRDRNYGYTF
d_gene: -; abundance: -; j_gene: TRBJ2-7; v_gene: TRBV5-1; len: 16; CDR3nt: TGCGCCAGCAGCAGGGGGGACGGCAGATCTTCCTACGAGCAGTACTTC; CDR3aa: CASSRGDGRSSYEQYF
d_gene: -; abundance: -; j_gene: TRBJ1-2; v_gene: TRBV4-1; len: 15; CDR3nt: TGCGCCAGCAGCCAAGCTCCTCGGGCTAACTATGGCTACACCTTC; CDR3aa: CASSQAPRANYGYTF
d_gene: -; abundance: few; j_gene: TRBJ2-3; v_gene: TRBV5-6; len: 13; CDR3nt: TGTGCCAGCAGCTTGAGCTCCACAGATACGCAGTATTTT; CDR3aa: CASSLSSTDTQYF
d_gene: -; abundance: once; j_gene: TRBJ2-2; v_gene: TRBV4-3; len: 15; CDR3nt: TGCGCCAGCAGCCCCGGAGCGTACAACACCGGGGAGCTGTTTTTT; CDR3aa: CASSPGAYNTGELFF
d_gene: -; abundance: -; j_gene: TRBJ1-1; v_gene: TRBV5-6; len: 15; CDR3nt: TGTGCCAGCAGCTTCCGAACTACAGCGAACACTGAAGCTTTCTTT; CDR3aa: CASSFRTTANTEAFF
d_gene: -; abundance: -; j_gene: TRBJ1-1; v_gene: TRBV30; len: 12; CDR3nt: TGTGCCTGCCAGGGCATGAACACTGAAGCTTTCTTT; CDR3aa: CACQGMNTEAFF
d_gene: TRBD1; abundance: -; j_gene: TRBJ1-4; v_gene: TRBV5-6; len: 17; CDR3nt: TGTGCCAGCAGCTTTCGGACAGGGGGTCGGGCTAATGAAAAACTGTTTTTT; CDR3aa: CASSFRTGGRANEKLFF
d_gene: -; abundance: -; j_gene: TRBJ2-7; v_gene: TRBV29-1; len: 12; CDR3nt: TGCAGCGTTCCCTCAGGGGCCTACGAGCAGTACTTC; CDR3aa: CSVPSGAYEQYF
d_gene: -; abundance: -; j_gene: TRBJ1-1; v_gene: TRBV29-1; len: 13; CDR3nt: TGCAGCGCTCAATGGGGGGTAGACACTGAAGCTTTCTTT; CDR3aa: CSAQWGVDTEAFF
d_gene: -; abundance: -; j_gene: TRBJ2-7; v_gene: TRBV2; len: 15; CDR3nt: TGTGCCAGCAGCCCCGCGGCGGGGCTACGCTTCCAGCAGTACTTC; CDR3aa: CASSPAAGLRFQQYF
d_gene: -; abundance: -; j_gene: TRBJ2-1; v_gene: TRBV11-3; len: 16; CDR3nt: TGTGCCAGCAGCTTAGACGTGATGTGGATTGGAAATGAGCAGTTCTTC; CDR3aa: CASSLDVMWIGNEQFF
d_gene: -; abundance: -; j_gene: TRBJ1-1; v_gene: TRBV4-2; len: 14; CDR3nt: TGTGCCAGCAGCCACCTAGGAACCCGTGAAGAAGCTTTCTTT; CDR3aa: CASSHLGTREEAFF
d_gene: TRBD1; abundance: -; j_gene: TRBJ1-1; v_gene: TRBV5-4; len: 14; CDR3nt: TGTGCCAGCAGCTCCGGACAGGGGAGCACTGAAGCTTTCTTT; CDR3aa: CASSSGQGSTEAFF
d_gene: -; abundance: -; j_gene: TRBJ1-1; v_gene: TRBV5-1; len: 15; CDR3nt: TGCGCCAGCAGCTTGTTTACAGGGAGGAACACTGAAGCTTTCTTT; CDR3aa: CASSLFTGRNTEAFF
d_gene: TRBD2; abundance: -; j_gene: TRBJ2-2; v_gene: TRBV6-5; len: 15; CDR3nt: TGTGCCAGCAGTCCTAGCGGGGTCAACACCGGGGAGCTGTTTTTT; CDR3aa: CASSPSGVNTGELFF
d_gene: -; abundance: -; j_gene: TRBJ2-7; v_gene: TRBV14; len: 14; CDR3nt: TGTGCCAGCAGCCAGGGAGGCGGGTTTCACGAGCAGTACTTC; CDR3aa: CASSQGGGFHEQYF